This TCR beta chain comes out of a study of cytotoxic CD8 clonotypes in ibrutinib-treated CLL (dated by TCRdb to about 2021). With regard to the full study: The cohort included some 14 treatment-naive and roughly ten relapsed/refractory patients; about 18 were IGHV unmutated. Partial responses were observed in around 25 patients and complete responses in 2; after a median follow-up of 68 months, remission was maintained in 14 patients and progression was observed in some 12. Response samples were obtained after a median of 12 months of treatment, with a range of roughly 6 to 40 months. On average, each sample had some 250,000 productive templates and 100,000 or so productive rearrangements. Of the 86 participants in the trial, 25 to 30 had longitudinal samples available. Cryopreserved peripheral blood mononuclear cells were collected at three points: before therapy, at response, and at either sustained remission or disease progression. Patients were still on ibrutinib when every remission and progressive disease sample was collected.

The time point label here, explained by the study, means: progressive disease on ibrutinib. For TCR beta library preparation, roughly 2.1 micrograms of genomic DNA were isolated from cryopreserved PBMCs. Longitudinal blood samples from CLL patients on ibrutinib monotherapy underwent high-throughput TCR beta sequencing. The patients were enrolled in a single-center, open-label phase 2 trial of ibrutinib monotherapy. Overall study outcomes, separate from this receptor: Sampling times were not matched between patients in sustained remission and patients whose disease was progressing, and lymph node repertoires were not examined. Clonality increased at ibrutinib response, stayed stable in sustained remission, and fell back toward baseline at progression. At baseline, clonality was higher than in age-matched healthy donors and showed a strong correlation with circulating CD8+ T-cell counts. Public clonotypes were rare and either shrank or stayed stable during treatment, and the rise in clonality at ibrutinib response reflected expansion of private clonotypes.

Comments on this clone: The specificity of this receptor is unknown. The record has no base qualities; no much larger clone is one base away.

According to the germline V gene, CDR1 reads SGHDN and CDR2 reads FVKESK. Taken from cysteine to phenylalanine, the CDR3 has 13 residues. Only CDR3 DNA is held: 39 bases, read in frame from base 1. V lost 5 bases and J lost 4 bases; the stretch between them is 11 bases long. Each clonotype received, on average, roughly 9.6x coverage in deep resolution sequencing performed on a MiSeq, where the target depth lay between 1 in 1 million and 1 in 200,000 T cells. TCR beta libraries were generated with the immunoSEQ hsTCRB Kit. In the original analysis: The data were analyzed with ImmunoSEQ Analyzer and ImmunoSEQ Data Assistant, and V, D and J gene assignments followed IMGT definitions. Clonality, which ranges from 0 to 1, was calculated by subtracting the normalized Shannon entropy of productive rearrangement frequencies from one. Public clonotype analysis was restricted to overrepresented clonotypes comprising at least 0.05% of each patient's repertoire. Repertoires from some twelve age-matched healthy donors in immuneACCESS were used as clonality controls. This is the immuneACCESS table as TCRdb keeps it, with only in-frame sequences that have V and J called. A part of the clones is gone; compared with another copy, unresolved V genes explain less than half, and the rest is unexplained. V, J and clone size derive from that table, while D and trimming were established from the DNA sequence. The sample records tens of thousands of clones, 54% of which are singletons. Of the sample, about 24% is held by the ten largest clones.

The specimen comprised PBMCs, sampled at disease progression, from a patient treated with ibrutinib. This chain joins TRBV14 to TRBJ1-2; TRBD1 is a weak D gene call, 6 bases matching. The receptor's source is a human donor with chronic lymphocytic leukemia. The nucleotide sequence is given as TGTGCCAGCAGCGCAGGGGTTGGCTATGGCTACACCTTC. Its translation reads: CASSAGVGYGYTF.